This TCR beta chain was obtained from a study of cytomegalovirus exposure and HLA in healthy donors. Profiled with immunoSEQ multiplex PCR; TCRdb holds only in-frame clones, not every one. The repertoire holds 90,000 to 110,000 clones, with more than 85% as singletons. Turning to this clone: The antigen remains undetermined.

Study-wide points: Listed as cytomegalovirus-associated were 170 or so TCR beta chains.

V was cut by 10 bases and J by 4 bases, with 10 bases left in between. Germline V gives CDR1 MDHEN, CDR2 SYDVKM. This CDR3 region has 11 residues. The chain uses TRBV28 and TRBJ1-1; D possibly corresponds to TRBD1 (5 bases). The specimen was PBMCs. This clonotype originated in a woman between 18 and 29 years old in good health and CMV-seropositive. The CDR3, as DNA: TGTGCCACGGGACTAACCACTGAAGCTTTCTTT. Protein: CATGLTTEAFF.